The T cell receptor (beta chain) under discussion was sequenced for a study of T cells in Graves' hyperthyroidism and ophthalmopathy. Details on this clonotype: What it recognizes is unknown.

Ophthalmopathy patients all had a Clinical Activity Score of at least 3, a NOSPECS grade of at least 4 and disease under 3 months old. Uncontrolled infection, other autoimmune disease, pregnancy or lactation excluded patients. The source of the PBMCs was approximately 10 ml of fresh peripheral blood. Using RNA transcripts as the source, TCR beta CDR3 regions were amplified. An initial round of RT-PCR targeting the TCR CDR3 relied on the HTBI primer set. Each CDR3 protein is one row after TCRdb ran MiXCR on the multiplex PCR reads. The repertoire consists of fewer than 550,000 distinct CDR3 sequences, with roughly 24% occurring once and the leading ten covering 11%. Study-level results: Most expanded thyroid clonotypes above 0.001 also appeared in blood.

The V and J ends lost 5 bases and 4 bases, in that order; junction bases with no gene match: 7. The CDR3 length is 14 residues. Germline V gene data show CDR1 as DFQATT and CDR2 as SNEGSKA (reference sequence). The gene calls are TRBV20-1 and TRBJ1-2; 10 bases fit TRBD1. The sequence derives from a woman aged 25 to 39 with Graves' ophthalmopathy. Sequencing was done on a sample of blood. CDR3 in DNA: TGCAGTGCTCGAACGACAGGGGGCCGCTATGGCTACACCTTC. Amino acids: CSARTTGGRYGYTF.